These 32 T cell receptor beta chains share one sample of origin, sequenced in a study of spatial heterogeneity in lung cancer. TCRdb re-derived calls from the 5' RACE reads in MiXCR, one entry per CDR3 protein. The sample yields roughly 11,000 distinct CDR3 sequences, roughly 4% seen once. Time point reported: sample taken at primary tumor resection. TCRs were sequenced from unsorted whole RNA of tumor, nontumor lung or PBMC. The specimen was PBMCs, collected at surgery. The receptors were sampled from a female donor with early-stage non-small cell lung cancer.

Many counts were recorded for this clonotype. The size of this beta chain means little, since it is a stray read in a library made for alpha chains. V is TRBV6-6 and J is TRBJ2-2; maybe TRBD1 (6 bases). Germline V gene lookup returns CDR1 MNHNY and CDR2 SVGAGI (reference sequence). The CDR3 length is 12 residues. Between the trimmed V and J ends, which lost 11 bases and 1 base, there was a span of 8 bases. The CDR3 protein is CAWGRNTGELFF. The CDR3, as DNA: TGTGCCTGGGGGCGGAACACCGGGGAGCTGTTTTTT.

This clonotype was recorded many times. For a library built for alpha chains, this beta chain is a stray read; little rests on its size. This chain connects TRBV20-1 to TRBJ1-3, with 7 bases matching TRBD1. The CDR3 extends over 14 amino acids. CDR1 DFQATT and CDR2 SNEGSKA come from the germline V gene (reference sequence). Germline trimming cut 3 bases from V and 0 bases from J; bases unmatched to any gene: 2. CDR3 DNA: TGCAGTGCTAGTGGGACAGACTCTGGAAACACCATATATTTT. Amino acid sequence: CSASGTDSGNTIYF.

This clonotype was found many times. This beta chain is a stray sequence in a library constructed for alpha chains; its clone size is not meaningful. The CDR3 sequence is CASSTTRAEQFF. Here the CDR3 DNA reads TGTGCCAGCAGCACTACTCGTGCTGAGCAGTTCTTC. The chain employs TRBV7-9 and TRBJ2-1; D is unresolved. With 5 bases removed from V and 9 bases from J, the gap between germline ends came to 11 bases. Germline CDR1 SEHNR, CDR2 FQNEAQ (reference sequence). This CDR3 is 12 amino acids long.

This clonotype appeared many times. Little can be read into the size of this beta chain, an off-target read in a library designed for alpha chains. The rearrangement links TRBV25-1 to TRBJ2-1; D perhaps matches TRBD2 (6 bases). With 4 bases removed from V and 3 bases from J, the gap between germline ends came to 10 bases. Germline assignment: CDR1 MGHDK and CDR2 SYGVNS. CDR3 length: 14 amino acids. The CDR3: CASSATRRYNEQFF. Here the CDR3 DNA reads TGTGCCAGCAGTGCGACTAGGCGCTACAATGAGCAGTTCTTC.

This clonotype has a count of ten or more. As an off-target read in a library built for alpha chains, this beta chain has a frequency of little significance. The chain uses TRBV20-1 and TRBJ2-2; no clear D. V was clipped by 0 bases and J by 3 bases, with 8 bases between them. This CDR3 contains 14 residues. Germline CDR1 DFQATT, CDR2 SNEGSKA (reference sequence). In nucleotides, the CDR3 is TGCAGTGCTAGAGAGCGGACCTACACCGGGGAGCTGTTTTTT. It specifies CSARERTYTGELFF.

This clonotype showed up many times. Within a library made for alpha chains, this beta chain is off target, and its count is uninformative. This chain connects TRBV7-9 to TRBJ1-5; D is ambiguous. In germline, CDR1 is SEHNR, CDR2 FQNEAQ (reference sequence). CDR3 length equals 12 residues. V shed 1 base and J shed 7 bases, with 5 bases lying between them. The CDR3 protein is CASSLDEQPQHF. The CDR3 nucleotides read TGTGCCAGCAGCTTAGATGAACAGCCCCAGCATTTT.

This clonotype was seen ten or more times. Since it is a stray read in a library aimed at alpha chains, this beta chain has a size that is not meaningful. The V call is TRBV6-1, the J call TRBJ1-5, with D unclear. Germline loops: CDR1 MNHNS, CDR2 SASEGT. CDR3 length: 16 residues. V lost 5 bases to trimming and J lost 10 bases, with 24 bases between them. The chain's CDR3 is CASSWWKEGGERPQHF. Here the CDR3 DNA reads TGTGCCAGCAGTTGGTGGAAGGAGGGCGGGGAAAGACCCCAGCATTTT.

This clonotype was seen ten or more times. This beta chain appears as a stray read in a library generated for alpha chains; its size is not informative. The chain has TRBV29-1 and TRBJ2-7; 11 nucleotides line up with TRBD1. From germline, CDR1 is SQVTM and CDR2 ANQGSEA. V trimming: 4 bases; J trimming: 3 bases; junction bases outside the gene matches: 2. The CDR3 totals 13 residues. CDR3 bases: TGCAGCGTTGTAGGGACAGGGGGCTACGAGCAGTACTTC. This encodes CSVVGTGGYEQYF.

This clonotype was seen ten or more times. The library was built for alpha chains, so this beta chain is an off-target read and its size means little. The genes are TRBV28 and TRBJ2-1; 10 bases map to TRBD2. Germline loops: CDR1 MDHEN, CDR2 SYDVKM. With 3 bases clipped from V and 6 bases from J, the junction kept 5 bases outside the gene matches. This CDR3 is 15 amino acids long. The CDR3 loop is CASSFSGRAGNEQFF. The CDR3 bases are TGTGCCAGCAGTTTCAGCGGGAGGGCCGGCAATGAGCAGTTCTTC.

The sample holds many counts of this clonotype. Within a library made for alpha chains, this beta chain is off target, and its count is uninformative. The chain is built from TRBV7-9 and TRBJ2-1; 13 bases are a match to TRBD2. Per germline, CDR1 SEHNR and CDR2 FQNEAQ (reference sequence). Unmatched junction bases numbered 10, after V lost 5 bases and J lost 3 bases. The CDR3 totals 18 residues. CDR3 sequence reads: CASSGERTSGRVYNEQFF. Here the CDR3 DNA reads TGTGCCAGCAGCGGGGAGCGGACTAGCGGGAGAGTCTACAATGAGCAGTTCTTC.

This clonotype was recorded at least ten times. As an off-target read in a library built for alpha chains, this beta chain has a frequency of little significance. The CDR3 DNA is TGCAGTGCTAGAGAACGGGATAATTCACCCCTCCACTTT. Protein product: CSARERDNSPLHF. The chain couples TRBV20-1 to TRBJ1-6; D ambiguous. This CDR3 spans 13 amino acids. CDR1 and CDR2 (germline): DFQATT, SNEGSKA (reference sequence). Trimming took 0 bases from V and 5 from J, leaving 5 bases between them.

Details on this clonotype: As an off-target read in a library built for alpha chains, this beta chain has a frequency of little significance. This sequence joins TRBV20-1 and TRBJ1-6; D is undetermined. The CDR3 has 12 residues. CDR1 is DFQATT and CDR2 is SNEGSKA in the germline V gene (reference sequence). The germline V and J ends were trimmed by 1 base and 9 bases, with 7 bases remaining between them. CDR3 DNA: TGCAGTGCTAGAGCGGAAGGTTCACCCCTCCACTTT. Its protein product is CSARAEGSPLHF.

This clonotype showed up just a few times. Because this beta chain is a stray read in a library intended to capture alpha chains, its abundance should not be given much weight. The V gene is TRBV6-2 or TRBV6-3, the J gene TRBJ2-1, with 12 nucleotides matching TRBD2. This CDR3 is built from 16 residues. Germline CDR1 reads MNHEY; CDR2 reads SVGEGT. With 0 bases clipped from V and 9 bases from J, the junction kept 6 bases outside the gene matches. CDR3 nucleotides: TGTGCCAGCAGTTACTCGAAGGGACTAGCGGGTATTGAGCAGTTCTTC. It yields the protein CASSYSKGLAGIEQFF.

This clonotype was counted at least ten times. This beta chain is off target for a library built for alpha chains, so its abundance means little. Here the CDR3 reads CASSQDPGLAGTQYF. For the CDR3, the DNA is TGTGCCAGCAGCCAAGATCCCGGACTAGCGGGTACCCAGTACTTC. The chain recombines TRBV14 with TRBJ2-5, with 11 bases identical to TRBD2. CDR1 is SGHDN and CDR2 is FVKESK in the germline V gene. V lost 0 bases, J lost 8 bases, and 5 bases stayed unmatched. The CDR3 is 15 residues long.

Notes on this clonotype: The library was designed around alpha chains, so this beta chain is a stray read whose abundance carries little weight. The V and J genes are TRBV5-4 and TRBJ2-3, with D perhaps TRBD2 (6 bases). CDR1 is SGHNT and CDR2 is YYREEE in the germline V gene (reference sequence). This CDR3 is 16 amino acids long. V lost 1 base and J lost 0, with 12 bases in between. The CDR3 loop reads CASSLLLASSTDTQYF. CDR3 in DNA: TGTGCCAGCAGCTTGTTACTAGCCTCCAGCACAGATACGCAGTATTTT.

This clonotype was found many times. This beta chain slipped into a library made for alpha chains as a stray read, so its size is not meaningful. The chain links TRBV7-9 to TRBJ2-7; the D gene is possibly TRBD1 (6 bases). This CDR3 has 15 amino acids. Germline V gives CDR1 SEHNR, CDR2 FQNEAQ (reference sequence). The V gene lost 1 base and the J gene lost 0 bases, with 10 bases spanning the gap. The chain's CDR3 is CASSLGGQGSYEQYF. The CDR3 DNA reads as TGTGCCAGCAGCTTAGGGGGGCAGGGCTCCTACGAGCAGTACTTC. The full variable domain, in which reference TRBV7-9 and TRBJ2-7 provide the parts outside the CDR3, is DTGVSQNPRHKITKRGQNVTFRCDPISEHNRLYWYRQTLGQGPEFLTYFQNEAQLEKSRLLSDRFSAERPKGSFSTLEIQRTEQGDSAMYLCASSLGGQGSYEQYFGPGTRLTVT.

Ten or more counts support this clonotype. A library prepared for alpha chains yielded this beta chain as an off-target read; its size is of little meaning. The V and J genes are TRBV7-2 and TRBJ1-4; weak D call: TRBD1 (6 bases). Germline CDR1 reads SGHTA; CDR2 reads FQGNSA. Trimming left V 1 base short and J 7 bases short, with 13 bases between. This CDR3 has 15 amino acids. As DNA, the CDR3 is TGTGCCAGCAGCTTAGAGGGGGGATTGGGTGAAAAACTGTTTTTT. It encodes CASSLEGGLGEKLFF.

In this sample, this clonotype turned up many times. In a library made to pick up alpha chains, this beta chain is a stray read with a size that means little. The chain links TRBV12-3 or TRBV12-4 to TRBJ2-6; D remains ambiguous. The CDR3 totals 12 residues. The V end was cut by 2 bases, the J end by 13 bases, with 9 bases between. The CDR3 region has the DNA TGTGCCAGCAGTTTACAGGACGCAGTCCTGACTTTC. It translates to CASSLQDAVLTF.

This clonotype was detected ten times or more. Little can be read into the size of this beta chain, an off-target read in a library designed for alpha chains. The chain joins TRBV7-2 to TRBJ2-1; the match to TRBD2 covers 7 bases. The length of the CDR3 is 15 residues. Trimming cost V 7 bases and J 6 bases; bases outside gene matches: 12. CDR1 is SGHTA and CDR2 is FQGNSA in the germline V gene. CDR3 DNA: TGTGCCAGCACCCCTGCGGGAGTAAATGTCAATGAGCAGTTCTTC. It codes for CASTPAGVNVNEQFF.

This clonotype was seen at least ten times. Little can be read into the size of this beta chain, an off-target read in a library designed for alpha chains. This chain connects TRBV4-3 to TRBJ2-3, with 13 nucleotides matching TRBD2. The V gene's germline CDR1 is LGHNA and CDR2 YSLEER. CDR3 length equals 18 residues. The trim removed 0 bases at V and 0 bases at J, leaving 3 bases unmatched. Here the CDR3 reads CASSQELAGGFSTDTQYF. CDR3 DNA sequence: TGCGCCAGCAGCCAAGAACTAGCGGGAGGGTTTAGCACAGATACGCAGTATTTT.

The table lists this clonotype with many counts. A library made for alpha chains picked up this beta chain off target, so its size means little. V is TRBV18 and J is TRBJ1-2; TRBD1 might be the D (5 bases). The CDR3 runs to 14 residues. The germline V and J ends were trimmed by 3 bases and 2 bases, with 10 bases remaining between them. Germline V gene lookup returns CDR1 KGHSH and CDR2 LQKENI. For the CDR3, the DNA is TGTGCCAGCTCACCTACAGGCCACAACTATGGCTACACCTTC. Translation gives CASSPTGHNYGYTF.

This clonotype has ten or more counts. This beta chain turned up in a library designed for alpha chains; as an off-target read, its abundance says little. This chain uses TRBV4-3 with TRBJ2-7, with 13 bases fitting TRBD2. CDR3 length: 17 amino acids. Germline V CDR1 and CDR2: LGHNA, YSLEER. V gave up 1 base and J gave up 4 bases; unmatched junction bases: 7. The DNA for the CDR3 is TGCGCCAGCAGCCAAGCCCAACTAGCGGGAGGGCCATACGAGCAGTACTTC. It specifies CASSQAQLAGGPYEQYF.

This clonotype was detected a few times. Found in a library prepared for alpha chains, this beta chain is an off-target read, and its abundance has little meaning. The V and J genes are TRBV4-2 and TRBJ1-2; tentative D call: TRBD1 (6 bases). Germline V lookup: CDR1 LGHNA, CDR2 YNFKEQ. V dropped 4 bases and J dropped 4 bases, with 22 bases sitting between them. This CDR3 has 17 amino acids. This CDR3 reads CASSLRTSQGLIYGYTF. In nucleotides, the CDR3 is TGTGCCAGCAGCCTAAGGACATCCCAGGGGCTTATCTATGGCTACACCTTC.

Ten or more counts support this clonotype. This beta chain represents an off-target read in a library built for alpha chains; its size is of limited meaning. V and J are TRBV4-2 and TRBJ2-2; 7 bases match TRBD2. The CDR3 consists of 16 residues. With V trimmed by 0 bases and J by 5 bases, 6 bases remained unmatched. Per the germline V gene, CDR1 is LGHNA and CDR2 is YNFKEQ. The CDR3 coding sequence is TGTGCCAGCAGCCAAGAACTGACTAGCACTACCGGGGAGCTGTTTTTT. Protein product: CASSQELTSTTGELFF.

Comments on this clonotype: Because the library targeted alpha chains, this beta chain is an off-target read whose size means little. The CDR3: CASSLSPLTYEQYF. The DNA for the CDR3 is TGTGCCAGCAGCTTGAGCCCCCTCACCTACGAGCAGTACTTC. The chain recombines TRBV5-5 with TRBJ2-7; unclear D gene. The germline V gene encodes CDR1 SGHKS and CDR2 YYEKEE (reference sequence). This CDR3 has 14 residues. The germline V and J ends were trimmed by 1 base and 2 bases, with 10 bases remaining between them.

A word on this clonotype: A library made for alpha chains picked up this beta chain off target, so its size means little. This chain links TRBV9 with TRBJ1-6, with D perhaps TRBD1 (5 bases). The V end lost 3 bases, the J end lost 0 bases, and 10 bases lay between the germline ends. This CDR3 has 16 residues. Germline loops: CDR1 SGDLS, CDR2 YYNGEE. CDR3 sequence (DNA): TGTGCCAGCAGCGGCCGGGACTCCTCCTATAATTCACCCCTCCACTTT. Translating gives CASSGRDSSYNSPLHF.

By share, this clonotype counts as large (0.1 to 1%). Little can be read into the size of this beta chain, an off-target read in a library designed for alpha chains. CDR3 bases: TGTGCCAGCAGTTTAGGGGCGGTTTTAAGGGAGGGGAACACCGGGGAGCTGTTTTTT. Translated: CASSLGAVLREGNTGELFF. This chain links TRBV27 with TRBJ2-2, with TRBD2 matching over 7 bases. This CDR3 has 19 amino acids. V dropped 2 bases and J dropped 1; count of bases not matched to a gene: 13. CDR1 and CDR2 from the germline V gene are MNHEY and SMNVEV (reference sequence).

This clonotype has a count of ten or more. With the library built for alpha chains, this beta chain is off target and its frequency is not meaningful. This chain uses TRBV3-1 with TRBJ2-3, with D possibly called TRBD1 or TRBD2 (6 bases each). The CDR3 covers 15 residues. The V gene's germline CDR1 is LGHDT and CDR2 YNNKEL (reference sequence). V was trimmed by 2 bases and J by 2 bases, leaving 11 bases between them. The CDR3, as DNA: TGTGCCAGCAGCCAACGGGGGCCCACCACAGATACGCAGTATTTT. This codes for CASSQRGPTTDTQYF.

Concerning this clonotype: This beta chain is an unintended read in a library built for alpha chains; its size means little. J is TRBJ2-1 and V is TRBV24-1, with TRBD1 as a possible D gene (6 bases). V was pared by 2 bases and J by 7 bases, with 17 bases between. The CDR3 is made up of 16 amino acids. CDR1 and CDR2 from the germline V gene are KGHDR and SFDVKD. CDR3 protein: CATSDSGQGFPNEQFF. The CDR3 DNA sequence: TGTGCCACCAGTGATTCGGGGCAGGGGTTTCCGAATGAGCAGTTCTTC.

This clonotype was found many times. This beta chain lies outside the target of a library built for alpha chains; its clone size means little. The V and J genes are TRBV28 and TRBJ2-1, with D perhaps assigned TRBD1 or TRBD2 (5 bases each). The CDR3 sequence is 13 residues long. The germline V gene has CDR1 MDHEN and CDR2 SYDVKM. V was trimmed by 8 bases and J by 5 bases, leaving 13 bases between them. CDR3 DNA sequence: TGTGCCAGCGCTGGGACGGATCACAATGAGCAGTTCTTC. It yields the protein CASAGTDHNEQFF.

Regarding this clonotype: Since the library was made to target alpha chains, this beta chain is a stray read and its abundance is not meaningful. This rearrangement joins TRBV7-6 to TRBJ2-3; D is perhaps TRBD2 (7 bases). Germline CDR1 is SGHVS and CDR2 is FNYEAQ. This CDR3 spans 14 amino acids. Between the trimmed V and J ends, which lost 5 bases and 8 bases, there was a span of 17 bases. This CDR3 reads CASSPGGGGGTQYF. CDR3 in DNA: TGTGCCAGCAGCCCCGGTGGGGGGGGCGGTACGCAGTATTTT. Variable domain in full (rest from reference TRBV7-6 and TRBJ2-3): GAGVSQSPRYKVTKRGQDVALRCDPISGHVSLYWYRQALGQGPEFLTYFNYEAQQDKSGLPNDRFSAERPEGSISTLTIQRTEQRDSAMYRCASSPGGGGGTQYFGPGTRLTVL.

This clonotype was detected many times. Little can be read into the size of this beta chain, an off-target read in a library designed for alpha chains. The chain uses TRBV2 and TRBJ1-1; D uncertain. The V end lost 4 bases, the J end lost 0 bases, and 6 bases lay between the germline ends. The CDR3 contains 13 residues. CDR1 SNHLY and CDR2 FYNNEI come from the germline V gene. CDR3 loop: CASSGLMNTEAFF. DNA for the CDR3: TGTGCCAGCAGTGGTTTAATGAACACTGAAGCTTTCTTT.